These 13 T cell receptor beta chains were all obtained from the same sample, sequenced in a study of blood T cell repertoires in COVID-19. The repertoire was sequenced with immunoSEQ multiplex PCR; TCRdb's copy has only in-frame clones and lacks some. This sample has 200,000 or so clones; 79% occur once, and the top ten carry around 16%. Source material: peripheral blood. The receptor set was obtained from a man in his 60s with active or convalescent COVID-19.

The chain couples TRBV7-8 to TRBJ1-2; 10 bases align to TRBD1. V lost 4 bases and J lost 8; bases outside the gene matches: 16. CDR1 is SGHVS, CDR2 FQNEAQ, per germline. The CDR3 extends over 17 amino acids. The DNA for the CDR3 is TGTGCCAGCAGCTCGGGGGCTTACCGGGACAGGGGACGAGGCTACACCTTC. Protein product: CASSSGAYRDRGRGYTF.

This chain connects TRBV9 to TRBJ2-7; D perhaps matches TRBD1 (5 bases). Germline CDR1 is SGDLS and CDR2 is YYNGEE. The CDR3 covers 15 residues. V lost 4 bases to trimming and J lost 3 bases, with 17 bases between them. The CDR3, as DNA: TGTGCCAGCAGCCCCCAAGGGGTCGCATTCTACGAGCAGTACTTC. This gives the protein CASSPQGVAFYEQYF.

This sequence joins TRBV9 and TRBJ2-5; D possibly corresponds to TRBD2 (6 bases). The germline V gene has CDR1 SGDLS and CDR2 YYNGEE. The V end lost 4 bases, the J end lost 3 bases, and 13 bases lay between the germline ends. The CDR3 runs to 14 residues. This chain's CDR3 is CASSRRGSKETQYF. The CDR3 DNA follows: TGTGCCAGCAGCCGTCGGGGGAGCAAAGAGACCCAGTACTTC. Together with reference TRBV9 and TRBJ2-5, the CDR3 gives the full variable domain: DSGVTQTPKHLITATGQRVTLRCSPRSGDLSVYWYQQSLDQGLQFLIQYYNGEERAKGNILERFSAQQFPDLHSELNLSSLELGDSALYFCASSRRGSKETQYFGPGTRLLVL.

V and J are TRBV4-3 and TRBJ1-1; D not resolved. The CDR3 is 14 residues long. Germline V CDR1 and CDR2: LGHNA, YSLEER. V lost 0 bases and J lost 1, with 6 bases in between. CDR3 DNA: TGCGCCAGCAGCCAAGATCCTAGGAACACTGAAGCTTTCTTT. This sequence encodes CASSQDPRNTEAFF.

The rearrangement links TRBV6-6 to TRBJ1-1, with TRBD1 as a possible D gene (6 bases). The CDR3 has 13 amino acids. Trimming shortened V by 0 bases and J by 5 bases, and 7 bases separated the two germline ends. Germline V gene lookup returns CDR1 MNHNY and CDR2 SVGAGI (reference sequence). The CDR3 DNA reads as TGTGCCAGCAGTTACTCCAGGGGTACTGAAGCTTTCTTT. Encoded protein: CASSYSRGTEAFF.

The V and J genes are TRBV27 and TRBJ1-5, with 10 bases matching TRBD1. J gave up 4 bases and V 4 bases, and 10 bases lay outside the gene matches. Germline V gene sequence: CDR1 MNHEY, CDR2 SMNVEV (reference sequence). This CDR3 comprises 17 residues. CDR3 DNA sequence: TGTGCCAGCAGTTCCCGTGGCTGGGACAGGGGAAATCAGCCCCAGCATTTT. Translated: CASSSRGWDRGNQPQHF.

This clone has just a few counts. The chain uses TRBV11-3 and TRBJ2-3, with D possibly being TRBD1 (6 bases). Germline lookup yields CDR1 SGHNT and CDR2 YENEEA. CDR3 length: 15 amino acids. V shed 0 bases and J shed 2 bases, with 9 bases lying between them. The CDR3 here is CASSLDAGDTDTQYF. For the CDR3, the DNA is TGTGCCAGCAGCTTAGACGCAGGGGACACAGATACGCAGTATTTT.

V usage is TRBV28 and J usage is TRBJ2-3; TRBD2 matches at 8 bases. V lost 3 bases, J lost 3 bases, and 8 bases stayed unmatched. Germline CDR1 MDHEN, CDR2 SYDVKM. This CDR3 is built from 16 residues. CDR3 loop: CASSFLGGRRTDTQYF. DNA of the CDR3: TGTGCCAGCAGTTTCCTGGGCGGGAGGAGGACAGATACGCAGTATTTT. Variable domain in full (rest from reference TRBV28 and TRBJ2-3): DVKVTQSSRYLVKRTGEKVFLECVQDMDHENMFWYRQDPGLGLRLIYFSYDVKMKEKGDIPEGYSVSREKKERFSLILESASTNQTSMYLCASSFLGGRRTDTQYFGPGTRLTVL.

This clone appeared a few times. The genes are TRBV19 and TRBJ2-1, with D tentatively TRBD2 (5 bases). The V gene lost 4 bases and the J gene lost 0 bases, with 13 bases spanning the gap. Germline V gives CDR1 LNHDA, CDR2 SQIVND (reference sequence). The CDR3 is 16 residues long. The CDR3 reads CASSRGRPSSYNEQFF. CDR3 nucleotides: TGTGCCAGTAGTAGAGGGCGGCCGAGCTCCTACAATGAGCAGTTCTTC.

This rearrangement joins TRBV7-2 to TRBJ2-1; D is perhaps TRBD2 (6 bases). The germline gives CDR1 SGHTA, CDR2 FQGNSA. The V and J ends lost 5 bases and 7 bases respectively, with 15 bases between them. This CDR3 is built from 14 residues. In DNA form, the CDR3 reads TGTGCCAGCAGCCCGGGCCGGGAGCTGAATGAGCAGTTCTTC. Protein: CASSPGRELNEQFF.

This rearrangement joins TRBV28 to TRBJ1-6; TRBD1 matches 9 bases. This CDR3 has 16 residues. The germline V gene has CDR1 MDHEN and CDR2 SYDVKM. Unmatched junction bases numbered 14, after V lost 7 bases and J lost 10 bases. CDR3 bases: TGTGCCAGCACCCCTTACGGGACAGGGCGCGGGTCACCCCTCCACTTT. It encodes CASTPYGTGRGSPLHF.

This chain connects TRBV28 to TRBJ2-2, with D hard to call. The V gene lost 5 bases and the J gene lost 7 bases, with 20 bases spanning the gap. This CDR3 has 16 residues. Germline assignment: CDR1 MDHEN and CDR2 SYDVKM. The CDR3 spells CASSPSLASVFGELFF. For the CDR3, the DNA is TGTGCCAGCAGTCCCTCCCTGGCCAGCGTCTTCGGGGAGCTGTTTTTT.

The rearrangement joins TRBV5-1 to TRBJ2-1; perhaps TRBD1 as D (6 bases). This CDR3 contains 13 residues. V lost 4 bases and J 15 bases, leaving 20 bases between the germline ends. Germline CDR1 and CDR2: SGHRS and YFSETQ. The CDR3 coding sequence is TGCGCCAGCAGCGGGGACACGCTCGGAGGACGGTTCTTC. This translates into CASSGDTLGGRFF.